The TCR beta chain described here comes from a study of T cells in Graves' hyperthyroidism and ophthalmopathy. This clonotype was counted ten times or more. Using RNA transcripts as the source, TCR beta CDR3 regions were amplified. During a first-round RT-PCR of the TCR CDR3, the HTBI primer set was used. TCRdb re-called the multiplex PCR reads through MiXCR, storing one row per CDR3 protein. This sample has 600,000 to 900,000 distinct CDR3 sequences, with 16% found just once. The CDR3 extends over 15 amino acids. Germline V CDR1 and CDR2: SNHLY, FYNNEI. V lost 2 bases and J 4 bases, leaving 12 bases between the germline ends.

The chain combines TRBV2 with TRBJ1-5, with D uncertain. Sequenced: blood. This clonotype originated in a man between 18 and 35 years old with Graves' hyperthyroidism. The chain's CDR3 is CASSEKGSANQPQHF. CDR3 DNA: TGTGCCAGCAGTGAAAAGGGCAGCGCTAATCAGCCCCAGCATTTT.